Each of the 10 T cell receptor beta chains below was sequenced from the same sample in a study of CD8 T cells in Susac syndrome. It was with random hexamers that roughly 0.5 to 1 ug RNA was reverse transcribed. TCRdb recomputed calls from the immunoSEQ multiplex PCR reads with MiXCR, one row per CDR3 protein. The sample includes around 79,000 distinct CDR3 sequences, around 94% of them seen just once. Sample: CD8+ T cells from PBMCs. The receptors shown here come from a human donor with Susac syndrome.

This sequence joins TRBV2 and TRBJ1-1, with unresolved D. V was clipped by 10 bases and J by 5 bases, with 17 bases between them. The CDR3 has 13 amino acids. CDR1 SNHLY and CDR2 FYNNEI come from the germline V gene. The CDR3 region is CATSWRSKTEAFF. The CDR3 coding sequence is TGTGCCACGTCGTGGAGGTCCAAGACTGAAGCTTTCTTT.

This clonotype was counted once. The V and J genes are TRBV20-1 and TRBJ2-7; no clear D gene. The germline gives CDR1 DFQATT, CDR2 SNEGSKA (reference sequence). V was shortened by 0 bases and J by 2 bases, with 11 bases between the two germline ends. The CDR3 sequence is 14 residues long. The CDR3 bases are TGCAGTGCTAGAGATTTAGGCGGCACCTACGAGCAGTACTTC. It translates to CSARDLGGTYEQYF.

The chain carries TRBV11-2 and TRBJ2-3; 9 bases are shared with TRBD2. The germline V gene encodes CDR1 SGHAT and CDR2 FQNNGV. The CDR3 runs to 18 residues. V was pared by 1 base and J by 0 bases, with 8 bases of the junction left unmatched. The CDR3 sequence is CASSLGLAGTASTDTQYF. The CDR3 coding sequence is TGTGCCAGCAGCTTAGGGCTAGCGGGGACTGCTAGCACAGATACGCAGTATTTT.

The V and J genes are TRBV6-2 or TRBV6-3 and TRBJ2-7; unclear D gene. CDR1 and CDR2 from the germline V gene are MNHEY and SVGEGT. This CDR3 is built from 14 residues. The germline V and J ends were trimmed by 6 bases and 2 bases, with 14 bases remaining between them. The CDR3 spells CASSVRMGTYEQYF. In nucleotides, the CDR3 is TGTGCCAGCAGCGTCCGGATGGGGACCTACGAGCAGTACTTC.

The chain employs TRBV25-1 and TRBJ2-5, with TRBD2 as a possible D gene (7 bases). Germline loops: CDR1 MGHDK, CDR2 SYGVNS. V gave up 4 bases and J gave up 4 bases, with 22 bases separating them. This CDR3 is 17 amino acids long. The CDR3 here is CASSGEREGGGGETQYF. CDR3 nucleotides: TGTGCCAGCAGTGGGGAAAGGGAGGGGGGAGGAGGAGAGACCCAGTACTTC.

The rearrangement joins TRBV29-1 to TRBJ1-2; a weak D match, TRBD1 (6 bases). Germline V gives CDR1 SQVTM, CDR2 ANQGSEA. The CDR3 sequence is 14 residues long. Trimming removed 0 bases from V and 8 bases from J, with 16 bases in between. The CDR3, as DNA: TGCAGCGTTGAAGATCCTCGGGGGCGAAAAGGCTACACCTTC. Translating it yields CSVEDPRGRKGYTF.

V usage is TRBV7-9 and J usage is TRBJ2-1; D gene uncertain. The CDR3 spans 12 residues. Looked up from germline, CDR1 is SEHNR and CDR2 is FQNEAQ (reference sequence). Trimming removed 2 bases from V and 6 bases from J, with 5 bases in between. For the CDR3, the DNA is TGTGCCAGCAGCTTAAACGGCAATGAGCAGTTCTTC. As protein: CASSLNGNEQFF.

This clonotype came up a few times. This chain joins TRBV9 and TRBJ2-7, with TRBD1 matching over 7 bases. The V gene's germline CDR1 is SGDLS and CDR2 YYNGEE. This CDR3 is 14 amino acids long. V was clipped by 3 bases and J by 1 base; unmatched bases: 4. The CDR3 sequence is CASSARDRSYEQYF. In DNA, the CDR3 is TGTGCCAGCAGCGCCCGGGACAGATCCTACGAGCAGTACTTC.

The rearrangement joins TRBV29-1 to TRBJ2-7; D possibly corresponds to TRBD2 (6 bases). This CDR3 has 15 amino acids. Germline CDR1 is SQVTM and CDR2 is ANQGSEA. V was trimmed by 2 bases and J by 5 bases, leaving 19 bases between them. The CDR3 sequence is CSVESPIAGEDEQYF. CDR3 bases: TGCAGCGTTGAATCCCCCATAGCTGGGGAGGACGAGCAGTACTTC.

CDR3: CASSFKEQNTEAFF. The CDR3 DNA reads TGTGCCAGCAGCTTTAAGGAGCAGAACACTGAAGCTTTCTTT. The rearrangement links TRBV7-9 to TRBJ1-1, with D hard to call. CDR3 length: 14 residues. The V gene lost 3 bases and the J gene lost 1 base, with 9 bases spanning the gap. Germline assignment: CDR1 SEHNR and CDR2 FQNEAQ (reference sequence).